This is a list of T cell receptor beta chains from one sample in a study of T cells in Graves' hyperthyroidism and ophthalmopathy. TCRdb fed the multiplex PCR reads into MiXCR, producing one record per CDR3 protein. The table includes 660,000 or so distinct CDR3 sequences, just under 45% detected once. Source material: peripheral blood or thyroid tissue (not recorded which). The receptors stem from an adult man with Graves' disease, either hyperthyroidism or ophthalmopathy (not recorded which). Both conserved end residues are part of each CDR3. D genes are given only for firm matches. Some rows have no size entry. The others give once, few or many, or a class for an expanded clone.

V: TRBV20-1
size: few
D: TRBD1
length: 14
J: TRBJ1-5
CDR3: CSASLGQVNQPQHF
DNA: TGCAGCGCTTCACTGGGACAGGTCAATCAGCCCCAGCATTTT

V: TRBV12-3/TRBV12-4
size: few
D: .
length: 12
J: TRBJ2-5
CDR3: CASSYSWQTQYF
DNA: TGTGCCAGCAGTTACTCGTGGCAGACCCAGTACTTC

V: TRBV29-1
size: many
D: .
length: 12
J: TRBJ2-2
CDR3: CSVGQVGGELFF
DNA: TGCAGCGTTGGACAGGTGGGCGGGGAGCTGTTTTTT

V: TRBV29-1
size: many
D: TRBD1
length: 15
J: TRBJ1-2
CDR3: CSVGDDRAGDYGYTF
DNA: TGCAGCGTTGGCGATGACAGGGCCGGGGACTATGGCTACACCTTC

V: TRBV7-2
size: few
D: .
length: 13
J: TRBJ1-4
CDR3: CASRSRGRGELFF
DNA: TGTGCCAGCAGAAGCAGGGGAAGGGGAGAACTGTTTTTT

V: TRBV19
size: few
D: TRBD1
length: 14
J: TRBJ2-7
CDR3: CASRLTGGLYEQYF
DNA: TGTGCCAGCCGATTGACAGGGGGACTCTACGAGCAGTACTTC

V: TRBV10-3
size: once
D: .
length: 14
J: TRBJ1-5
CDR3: CAISGCTGNQPQHF
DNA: TGTGCCATCAGTGGGTGTACGGGCAATCAGCCCCAGCATTTT

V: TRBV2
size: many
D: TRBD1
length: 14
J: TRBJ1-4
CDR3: CASSGDRGYEKLFF
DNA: TGTGCCAGCAGTGGCGACAGGGGATATGAAAAACTGTTTTTT

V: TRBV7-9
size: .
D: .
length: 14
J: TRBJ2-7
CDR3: CASSPGAIGYEQYF
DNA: TGTGCCAGCAGCCCAGGGGCAATCGGGTATGAGCAGTACTTC

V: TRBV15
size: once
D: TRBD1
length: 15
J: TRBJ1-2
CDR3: CATSRGQDFDYGYTF
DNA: TGTGCCACCAGCAGGGGACAGGATTTTGACTATGGCTACACCTTC

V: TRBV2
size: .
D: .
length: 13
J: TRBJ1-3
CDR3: CASSRQRVNTIYF
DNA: TGTGCCAGCAGCCGACAGAGGGTGAACACCATATATTTT

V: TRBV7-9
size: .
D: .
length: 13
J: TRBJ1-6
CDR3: CASSQGSYSPLHF
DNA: TGTGCCAGCAGCCAAGGGTCTTATTCACCCCTCCACTTT

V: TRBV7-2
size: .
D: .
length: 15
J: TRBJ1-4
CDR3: CASSLEGRQDEKLFF
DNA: TGTGCCAGCAGCTTAGAAGGTCGGCAGGATGAAAAACTGTTTTTT

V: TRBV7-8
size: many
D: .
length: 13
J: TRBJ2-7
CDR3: CASSSGSVYEQYF
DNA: TGTGCCAGCAGCTCTGGTAGCGTCTACGAGCAGTACTTC

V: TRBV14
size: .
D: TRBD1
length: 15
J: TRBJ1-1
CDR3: CASSTGLGTGVEAFF
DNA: TGTGCCAGCAGCACGGGGTTGGGGACAGGGGTTGAAGCTTTCTTT

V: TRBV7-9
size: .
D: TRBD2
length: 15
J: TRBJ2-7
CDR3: CASTKELAGFYEQYF
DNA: TGTGCCAGCACTAAGGAACTAGCGGGATTCTACGAGCAGTACTTC

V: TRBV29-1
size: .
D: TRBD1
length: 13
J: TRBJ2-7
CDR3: CSGGQGETYEQYF
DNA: TGCAGTGGAGGACAGGGGGAAACCTACGAGCAGTACTTC

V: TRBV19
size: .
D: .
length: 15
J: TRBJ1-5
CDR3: CASSISGPVNQPQHF
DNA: TGTGCCAGTAGTATATCAGGGCCCGTCAATCAGCCCCAGCATTTT

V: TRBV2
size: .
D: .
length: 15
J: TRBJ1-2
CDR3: CASFSRPGPRYGYTF
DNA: TGTGCCAGTTTCTCCCGACCGGGACCTCGCTATGGCTACACCTTC

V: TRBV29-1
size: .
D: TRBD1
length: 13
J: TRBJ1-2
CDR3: CSSGQGANYGYTF
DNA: TGCAGCTCAGGACAGGGGGCGAACTATGGCTACACCTTC

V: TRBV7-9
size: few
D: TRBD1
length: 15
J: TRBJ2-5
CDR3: CASSESRTGQETQYF
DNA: TGTGCCAGCAGTGAGTCGCGGACAGGGCAAGAGACCCAGTACTTC

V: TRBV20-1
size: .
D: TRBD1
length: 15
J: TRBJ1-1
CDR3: CSARDTGTGPFEAFF
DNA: TGCAGTGCTAGAGATACCGGGACAGGGCCTTTTGAAGCTTTCTTT

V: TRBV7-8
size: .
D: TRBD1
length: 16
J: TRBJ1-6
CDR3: CASSPTGTDYNSPLHF
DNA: TGTGCCAGCAGCCCTACCGGGACAGATTATAATTCACCCCTCCACTTT

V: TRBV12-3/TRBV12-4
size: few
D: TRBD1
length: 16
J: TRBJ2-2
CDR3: CASSPGTGGNTGELFF
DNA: TGTGCCAGCAGTCCCGGGACAGGGGGTAACACCGGGGAGCTGTTTTTT

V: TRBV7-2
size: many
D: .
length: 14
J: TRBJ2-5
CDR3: CASSQNQRQETQYF
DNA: TGTGCCAGCAGCCAAAACCAGCGGCAAGAGACCCAGTACTTC

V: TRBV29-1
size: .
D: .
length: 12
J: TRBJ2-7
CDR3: CSVGGGRNEQYF
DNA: TGCAGCGTTGGGGGGGGCCGAAACGAGCAGTACTTC

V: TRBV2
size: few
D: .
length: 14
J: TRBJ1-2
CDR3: CASSERETHNGYTF
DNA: TGTGCCAGCAGTGAGAGGGAAACACATAACGGCTACACCTTC

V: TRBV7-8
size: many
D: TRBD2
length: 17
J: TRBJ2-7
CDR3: CASSLALTSGGTYEQYF
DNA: TGTGCCAGCAGCTTAGCCTTGACTAGCGGGGGTACTTACGAGCAGTACTTC

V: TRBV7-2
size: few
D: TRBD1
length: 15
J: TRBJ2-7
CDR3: CASSLGDRGTYEQYF
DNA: TGTGCCAGCAGTTTAGGGGACAGGGGTACCTACGAGCAGTACTTC

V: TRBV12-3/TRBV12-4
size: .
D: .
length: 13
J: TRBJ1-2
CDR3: CASSLSSLYGYTF
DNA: TGTGCCAGCAGTTTGTCCAGCCTCTATGGCTACACCTTC

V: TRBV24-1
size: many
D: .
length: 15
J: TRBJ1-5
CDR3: CATSDAAGGNQPQHF
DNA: TGTGCCACCAGTGACGCCGCTGGGGGGAATCAGCCCCAGCATTTT

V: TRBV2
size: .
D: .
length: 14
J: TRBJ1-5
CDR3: CASSVGGASQPQHF
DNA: TGTGCCAGCAGTGTTGGAGGGGCCAGTCAGCCCCAGCATTTT

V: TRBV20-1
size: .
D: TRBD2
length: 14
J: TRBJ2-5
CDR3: CSARAGGPRETQYF
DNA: TGCAGTGCTAGAGCGGGAGGGCCCCGGGAGACCCAGTACTTC

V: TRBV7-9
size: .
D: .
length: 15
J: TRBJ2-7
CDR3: CAGSLGSGTSYKQYF
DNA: TGTGCCGGCAGCTTAGGATCCGGAACTTCCTACAAGCAGTACTTC

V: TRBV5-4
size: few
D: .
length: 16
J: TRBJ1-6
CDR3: CASSHVLQGRYSPLHF
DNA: TGTGCCAGCAGCCACGTCCTGCAAGGGAGGTATTCACCCCTCCACTTT

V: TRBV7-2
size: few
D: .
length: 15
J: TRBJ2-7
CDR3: CASSDSPGQKHEQYF
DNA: TGTGCCAGCAGCGACAGCCCCGGACAGAAACACGAGCAGTACTTC

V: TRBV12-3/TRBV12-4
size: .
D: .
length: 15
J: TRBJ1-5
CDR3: CASSPKWGQDQPQHF
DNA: TGTGCCAGCAGTCCCAAGTGGGGGCAAGATCAGCCCCAGCATTTT

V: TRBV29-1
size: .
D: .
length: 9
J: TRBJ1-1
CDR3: CSKGLEAFF
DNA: TGCAGCAAGGGCCTTGAAGCTTTCTTT

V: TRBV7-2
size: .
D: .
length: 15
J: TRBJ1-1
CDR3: CASSHQPYRDTEAFF
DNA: TGTGCCAGCAGCCATCAACCCTACAGAGACACTGAAGCTTTCTTT

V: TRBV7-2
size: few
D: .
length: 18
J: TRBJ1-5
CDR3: CASSLFGGGSGPNQPQHF
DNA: TGTGCCAGCAGCTTGTTCGGGGGGGGAAGTGGACCCAATCAGCCCCAGCATTTT

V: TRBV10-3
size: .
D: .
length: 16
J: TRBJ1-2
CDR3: CASSEALVGHRYGYTF
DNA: TGTGCCAGCAGTGAAGCATTGGTAGGGCACCGCTATGGCTACACCTTC

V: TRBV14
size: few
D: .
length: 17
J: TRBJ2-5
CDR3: CASSQDKVLAAQETQYF
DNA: TGTGCCAGCAGCCAAGATAAAGTGCTGGCGGCCCAAGAGACCCAGTACTTC

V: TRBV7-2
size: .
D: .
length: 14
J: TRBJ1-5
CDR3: CASSFEGVGQPQHF
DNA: TGTGCCAGCAGCTTTGAGGGAGTGGGGCAGCCCCAGCATTTT

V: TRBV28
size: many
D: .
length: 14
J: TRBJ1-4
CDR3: CASSLLDRTEKLFF
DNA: TGTGCCAGCAGTTTGTTGGATAGAACTGAAAAACTGTTTTTT

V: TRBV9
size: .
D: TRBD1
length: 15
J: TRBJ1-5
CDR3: CASSLTGQGNQPQHF
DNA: TGTGCCAGCAGTTTAACGGGACAGGGCAATCAGCCCCAGCATTTT

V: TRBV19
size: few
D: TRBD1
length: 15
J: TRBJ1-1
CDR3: CASSIQGVMNTEAFF
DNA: TGTGCCAGTAGCATCCAGGGGGTAATGAACACTGAAGCTTTCTTT

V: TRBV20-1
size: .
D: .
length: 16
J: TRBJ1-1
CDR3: CSARGRPGRLNTEAFF
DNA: TGCAGTGCTAGAGGAAGACCGGGACGCCTGAACACTGAAGCTTTCTTT

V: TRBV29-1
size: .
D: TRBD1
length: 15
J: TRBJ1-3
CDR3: CSVHRGRATGNTIYF
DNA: TGCAGCGTTCACAGGGGGCGCGCCACTGGAAACACCATATATTTT